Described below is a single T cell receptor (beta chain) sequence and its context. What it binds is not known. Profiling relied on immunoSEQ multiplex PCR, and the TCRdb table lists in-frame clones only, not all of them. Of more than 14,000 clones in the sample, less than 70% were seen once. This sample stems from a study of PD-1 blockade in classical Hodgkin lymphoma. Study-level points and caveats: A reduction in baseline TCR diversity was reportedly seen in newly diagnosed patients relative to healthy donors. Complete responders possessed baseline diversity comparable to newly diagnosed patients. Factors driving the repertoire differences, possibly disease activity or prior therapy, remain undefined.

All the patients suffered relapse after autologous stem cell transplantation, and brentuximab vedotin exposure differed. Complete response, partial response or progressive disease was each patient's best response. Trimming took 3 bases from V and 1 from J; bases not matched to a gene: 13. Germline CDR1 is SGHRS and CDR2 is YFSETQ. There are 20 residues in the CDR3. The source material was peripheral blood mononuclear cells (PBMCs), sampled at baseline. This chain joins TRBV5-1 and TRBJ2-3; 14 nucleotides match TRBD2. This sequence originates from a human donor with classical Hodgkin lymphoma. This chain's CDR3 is CASSWEAGTSGSLGTDTQYF. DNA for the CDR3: TGCGCCAGCAGCTGGGAGGCCGGGACTAGCGGGAGTCTAGGCACAGATACGCAGTATTTT.